Presented here are 20 T cell receptor beta chains from one specimen sequenced in a study of cytomegalovirus exposure and HLA in healthy donors. PCR amplification relied on 60 Vbeta primers (plus 13 Jbeta primers). TCRdb keeps only in-frame clones here, not all; method: immunoSEQ multiplex PCR. Here the sample spans some 150,000 clones, 70% to 80% being singletons. What was sequenced was PBMCs. All receptors come from a man aged 25-45 years in good health and CMV-seropositive.

The rearrangement joins TRBV7-9 to TRBJ2-7; tentatively, D is TRBD1 (5 bases). The CDR3 length is 11 residues. Per the germline V gene, CDR1 is SEHNR and CDR2 is FQNEAQ (reference sequence). Trimming cost V 3 bases and J 7 bases, with 7 bases left between them. The CDR3 DNA reads as TGTGCCAGCAGCTTGGACACGGAGCAGTACTTC. Protein product: CASSLDTEQYF.

This rearrangement joins TRBV19 to TRBJ1-5, with TRBD1 matching 10 bases. The CDR3 is 15 residues long. CDR1 LNHDA and CDR2 SQIVND come from the germline V gene (reference sequence). V dropped 3 bases and J dropped 7; count of bases not matched to a gene: 6. Here the CDR3 DNA reads TGTGCCAGTAGTATGGGACAGGGGCTTAGACAGCCCCAGCATTTT. It is translated as CASSMGQGLRQPQHF.

The CDR3 is CASSLGEGGQLANYGYTF. The CDR3 bases are TGCGCCAGCAGCTTGGGTGAAGGAGGGCAGTTAGCTAACTATGGCTACACCTTC. This rearrangement joins TRBV5-1 to TRBJ1-2; no definite D call. Trimming took off 0 bases at V and 0 bases at J, with 18 bases between the two ends. Germline V CDR1 and CDR2: SGHRS, YFSETQ. The CDR3 is 18 amino acids.

The CDR3 DNA is TGTGCCAGCAGCCTCTATTACCGGGCTGAAGCTTTCTTT. Translating it yields CASSLYYRAEAFF. The rearrangement uses TRBV5-6 and TRBJ1-1, with D unresolved. This CDR3 is built from 13 residues. CDR1 is SGHDT, CDR2 YYEEEE, per germline. With 4 bases removed from V and 6 bases from J, the gap between germline ends came to 13 bases.

This chain uses TRBV18 with TRBJ1-5; D ambiguous. Deletions cut 4 bases from V and 3 bases from J, with 19 bases between. Germline V gene data show CDR1 as KGHSH and CDR2 as LQKENI. The CDR3 extends over 17 amino acids. The CDR3 DNA follows: TGTGCCAGCTCACTGCCGACGACACCCCGGAACAATCAGCCCCAGCATTTT. Amino acids: CASSLPTTPRNNQPQHF. The variable domain in full, completed from reference TRBV18 and TRBJ1-5, reads NAGVMQNPRHLVRRRGQEARLRCSPMKGHSHVYWYRQLPEEGLKFMVYLQKENIIDESGMPKERFSAEFPKEGPSILRIQQVVRGDSAAYFCASSLPTTPRNNQPQHFGDGTRLSIL.

The rearrangement joins TRBV10-3 to TRBJ2-1; 14 bases align to TRBD2. The CDR3 extends over 18 amino acids. The ends lost 5 bases at V and 7 bases at J; junction bases unmatched: 13. Germline loops: CDR1 ENHRY, CDR2 SYGVKD. CDR3 sequence (DNA): TGTGCCATCAGTAACGTCCCTTCCGGGACTAGCGGGAGAAATGAGCAGTTCTTC. It is translated as CAISNVPSGTSGRNEQFF.

V is TRBV18 and J is TRBJ2-1, with TRBD2 matching over 11 bases. The CDR3 contains 14 residues. V dropped 3 bases and J dropped 8; count of bases not matched to a gene: 3. Germline CDR1 is KGHSH and CDR2 is LQKENI. The CDR3 nucleotides are TGTGCCAGCTCACCTACTAGCGGGGGCGATGAGCAGTTCTTC. Translation gives CASSPTSGGDEQFF.

This clone was seen a few times. J is TRBJ2-7 and V is TRBV15; 7 bases line up with TRBD1. Per germline, CDR1 LNHNV and CDR2 YYDKDF (reference sequence). The CDR3 is made up of 14 amino acids. The ends lost 1 base at V and 1 base at J; junction bases unmatched: 1. In DNA form, the CDR3 reads TGTGCCACCAGCAGAGGACAGGGATCCTACGAGCAGTACTTC. Amino acid sequence: CATSRGQGSYEQYF.

This chain joins TRBV15 and TRBJ1-5; 11 nucleotides align to TRBD1. The V segment lost 3 bases and the J segment 7 bases; nucleotides outside the gene matches: 5. Germline V CDR1 and CDR2: LNHNV, YYDKDF (reference sequence). The CDR3 runs to 15 residues. The CDR3 sequence: CATSRTGTGGQPQHF. In DNA, the CDR3 is TGTGCCACCAGCAGGACAGGGACAGGGGGACAGCCCCAGCATTTT.

This chain links TRBV5-6 with TRBJ1-2, with 10 bases aligning to TRBD1. The germline V gene has CDR1 SGHDT and CDR2 YYEEEE. Losses at the gene ends were 3 bases for V and 4 bases for J; bases not matched to a gene: 3. The CDR3 totals 14 residues. The CDR3 here is CASSYGTGAYGYTF. CDR3 sequence (DNA): TGTGCCAGCAGCTATGGGACAGGGGCCTATGGCTACACCTTC.

This chain joins TRBV28 and TRBJ2-7; 7 bases align to TRBD1. This CDR3 contains 19 residues. The J segment lost 4 bases and the V segment lost 6 bases, leaving 24 bases of the junction unmatched. Germline CDR1 is MDHEN and CDR2 is SYDVKM. This chain's CDR3 is CASRTLSLTRDGDSYEQYF. In nucleotides, the CDR3 is TGTGCCAGCAGGACCCTTTCTCTGACCCGGGACGGGGACAGTTACGAGCAGTACTTC.

The chain has TRBV9 and TRBJ1-2; 11 bases agree with TRBD1. This CDR3 has 15 residues. Germline CDR1 and CDR2: SGDLS and YYNGEE. V lost 0 bases, J lost 7 bases, and 5 bases stayed unmatched. DNA of the CDR3: TGTGCCAGCAGCGTAGTTGGACAGGGGGCGAGTGGCTACACCTTC. This encodes CASSVVGQGASGYTF.

The genes are TRBV27 and TRBJ2-1; 8 nucleotides agree with TRBD1. The germline V gene has CDR1 MNHEY and CDR2 SMNVEV (reference sequence). V shed 6 bases and J 9 bases; nucleotides not matched to a gene: 7. The CDR3 length is 13 residues. The CDR3 DNA follows: TGTGCCAGCAGGATCAGGGGGCAAGGTGAGCAGTTCTTC. Its protein is CASRIRGQGEQFF.

V and J are TRBV27 and TRBJ2-1; 13 nucleotides align to TRBD2. Germline loops: CDR1 MNHEY, CDR2 SMNVEV (reference sequence). Trimming at V came to 1 base and at J to 7 bases, leaving 7 bases not matched to a gene. The CDR3 covers 17 residues. CDR3 DNA sequence: TGTGCCAGCAGTTTATTGACTCCGGGACTAGCGGGGAATGAGCAGTTCTTC. Protein product: CASSLLTPGLAGNEQFF.

This chain links TRBV11-3 with TRBJ1-1; D remains ambiguous. This CDR3 comprises 13 residues. Between the trimmed V and J ends, which lost 3 bases and 1 base, there was a span of 6 bases. Germline CDR1 and CDR2: SGHNT and YENEEA. The CDR3, as DNA: TGTGCCAGCAGCTTGGCTGAGAACACTGAAGCTTTCTTT. This codes for CASSLAENTEAFF.

This rearrangement joins TRBV11-2 to TRBJ1-1, with 7 positions matching TRBD1. Losses at the gene ends were 5 bases for V and 3 bases for J; bases not matched to a gene: 21. In germline, CDR1 is SGHAT, CDR2 FQNNGV. The CDR3 consists of 19 residues. Here the CDR3 reads CASSTRQGLGSSVDTEAFF. The CDR3 DNA sequence: TGTGCCAGCAGCACCAGACAGGGTCTTGGTAGTTCGGTAGACACTGAAGCTTTCTTT. Full variable domain (missing parts from reference TRBV11-2 and TRBJ1-1): EAGVAQSPRYKIIEKRQSVAFWCNPISGHATLYWYQQILGQGPKLLIQFQNNGVVDDSQLPKDRFSAERLKGVDSTLKIQPAKLEDSAVYLCASSTRQGLGSSVDTEAFFGQGTRLTVV.

This rearrangement joins TRBV5-3 to TRBJ2-7, with a tentative D call TRBD2 (6 bases). TRBV5-3 is flagged as an ORF with uncertain function. This CDR3 region has 13 residues. The V gene lost 10 bases and the J gene lost 2 bases, with 16 bases spanning the gap. The CDR3 here is CAHRRGDTYEQYF. The CDR3 bases are TGTGCCCACCGGAGGGGAGATACCTACGAGCAGTACTTC.

The chain employs TRBV29-1 and TRBJ2-7; 7 bases match TRBD1. Germline loops: CDR1 SQVTM, CDR2 ANQGSEA. This CDR3 spans 13 amino acids. V dropped 6 bases and J dropped 1; count of bases not matched to a gene: 6. The CDR3 sequence is CSVFLTGSYEQYF. CDR3 in DNA: TGCAGCGTCTTCCTGACAGGGTCCTACGAGCAGTACTTC.

A single count supports this clone. The chain recombines TRBV27 with TRBJ2-7, with 12 bases identical to TRBD2. In germline, CDR1 is MNHEY, CDR2 SMNVEV (reference sequence). The CDR3 length is 15 residues. The V and J ends lost 1 base and 2 bases, in that order; junction bases with no gene match: 0. DNA of the CDR3: TGTGCCAGCAGTTTATGGACTAGCGGGACCTACGAGCAGTACTTC. Amino acid sequence: CASSLWTSGTYEQYF.

The chain is built from TRBV9 and TRBJ2-1, with D maybe TRBD2 (5 bases). Trimming took off 5 bases at V and 4 bases at J, with 16 bases between the two ends. The CDR3 totals 15 residues. Germline CDR1 is SGDLS and CDR2 is YYNGEE. The CDR3 DNA is TGTGCCAGCAGTGTAAGCGGATCGGGGTACAATGAGCAGTTCTTC. This sequence encodes CASSVSGSGYNEQFF.